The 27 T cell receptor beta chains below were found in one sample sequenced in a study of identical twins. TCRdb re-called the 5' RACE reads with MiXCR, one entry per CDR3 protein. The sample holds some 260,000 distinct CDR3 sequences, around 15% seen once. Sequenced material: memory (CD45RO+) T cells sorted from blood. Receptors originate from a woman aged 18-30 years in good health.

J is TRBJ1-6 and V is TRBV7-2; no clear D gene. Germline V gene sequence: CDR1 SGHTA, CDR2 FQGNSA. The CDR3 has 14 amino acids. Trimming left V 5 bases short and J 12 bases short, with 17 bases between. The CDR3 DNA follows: TGTGCCAGCAGCCCAACAAAGGCAGGAAGACCCCTCCACTTT. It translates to CASSPTKAGRPLHF.

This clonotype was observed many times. CDR3 sequence (DNA): TGTGCCAGCAGTTTTCGAGGGTCGTCCTACGAGCAGTACTTC. Protein product: CASSFRGSSYEQYF. The rearrangement links TRBV12-3 or TRBV12-4 to TRBJ2-7, with a weak D call TRBD2 (5 bases). Trimming removed 3 bases at V and 1 base at J, with 10 bases between. The CDR3 spans 14 residues.

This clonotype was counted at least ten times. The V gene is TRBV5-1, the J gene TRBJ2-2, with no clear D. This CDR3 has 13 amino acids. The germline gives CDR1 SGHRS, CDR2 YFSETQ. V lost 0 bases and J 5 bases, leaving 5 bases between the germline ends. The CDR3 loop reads CASSLEATGELFF. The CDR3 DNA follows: TGCGCCAGCAGCTTGGAGGCGACCGGGGAGCTGTTTTTT.

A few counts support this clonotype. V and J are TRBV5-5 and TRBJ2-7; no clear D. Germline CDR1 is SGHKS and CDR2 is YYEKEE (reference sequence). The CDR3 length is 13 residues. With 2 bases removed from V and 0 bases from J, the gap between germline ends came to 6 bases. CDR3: CASSFSPSYEQYF. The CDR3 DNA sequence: TGTGCCAGCAGCTTTAGCCCCTCCTACGAGCAGTACTTC.

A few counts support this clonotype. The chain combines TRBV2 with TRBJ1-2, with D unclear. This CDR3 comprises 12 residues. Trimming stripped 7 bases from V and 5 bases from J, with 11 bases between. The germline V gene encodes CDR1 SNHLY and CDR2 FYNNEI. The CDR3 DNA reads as TGTGCCAGCAAGGAGACACCTTATGGCTACACCTTC. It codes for CASKETPYGYTF.

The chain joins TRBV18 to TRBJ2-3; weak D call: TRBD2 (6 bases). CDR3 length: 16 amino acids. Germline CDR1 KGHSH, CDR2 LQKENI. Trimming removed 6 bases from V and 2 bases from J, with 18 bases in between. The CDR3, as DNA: TGTGCCAGCTCCCTTAACCCCGGGGGAACCACAGATACGCAGTATTTT. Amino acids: CASSLNPGGTTDTQYF.

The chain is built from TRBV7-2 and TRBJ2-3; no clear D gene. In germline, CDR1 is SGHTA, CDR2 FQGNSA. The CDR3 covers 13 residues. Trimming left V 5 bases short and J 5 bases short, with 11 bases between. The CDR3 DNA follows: TGTGCCAGCAGCCGCAGACATAAAGATACGCAGTATTTT. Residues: CASSRRHKDTQYF.

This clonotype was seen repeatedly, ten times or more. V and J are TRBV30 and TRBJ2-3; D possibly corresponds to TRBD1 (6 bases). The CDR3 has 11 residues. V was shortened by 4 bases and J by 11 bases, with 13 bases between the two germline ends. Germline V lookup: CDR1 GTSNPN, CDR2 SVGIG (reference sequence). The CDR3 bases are TGTGCCTGGACTACAGGGACCCGGCAGTATTTT. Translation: CAWTTGTRQYF. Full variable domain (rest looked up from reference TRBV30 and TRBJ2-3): SQTIHQWPATLVQPVGSPLSLECTVEGTSNPNLYWYRQAAGRGLQLLFYSVGIGQISSEVPQNLSASRPQDRQFILSSKKLLLSDSGFYLCAWTTGTRQYFGPGTRLTVL.

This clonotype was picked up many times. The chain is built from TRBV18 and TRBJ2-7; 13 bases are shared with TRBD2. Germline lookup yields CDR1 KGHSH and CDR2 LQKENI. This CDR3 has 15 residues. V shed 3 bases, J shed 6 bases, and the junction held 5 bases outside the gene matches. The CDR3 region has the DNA TGTGCCAGCTCACCCACCGGGACTAGCGGGGCCGAGCAGTACTTC. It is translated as CASSPTGTSGAEQYF.

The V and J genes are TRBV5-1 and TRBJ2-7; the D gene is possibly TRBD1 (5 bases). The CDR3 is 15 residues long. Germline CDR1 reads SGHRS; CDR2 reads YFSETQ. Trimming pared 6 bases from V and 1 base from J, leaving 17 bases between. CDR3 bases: TGCGCCAGCAACTCCCTTAGGGGCGGTTCCTACGAGCAGTACTTC. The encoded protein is CASNSLRGGSYEQYF.

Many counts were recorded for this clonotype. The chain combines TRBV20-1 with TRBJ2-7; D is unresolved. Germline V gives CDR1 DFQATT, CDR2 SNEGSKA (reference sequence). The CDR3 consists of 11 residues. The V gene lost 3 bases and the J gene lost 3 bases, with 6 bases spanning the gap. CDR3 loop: CSASTHYEQYF. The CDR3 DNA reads TGCAGTGCTAGTACTCACTACGAGCAGTACTTC.

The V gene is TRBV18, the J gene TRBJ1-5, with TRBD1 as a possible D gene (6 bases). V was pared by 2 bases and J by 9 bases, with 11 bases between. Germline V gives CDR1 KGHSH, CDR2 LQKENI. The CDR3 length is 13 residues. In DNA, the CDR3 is TGTGCCAGCTCACCAGGGGGCCTGTGGCCCCAGCATTTT. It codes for CASSPGGLWPQHF. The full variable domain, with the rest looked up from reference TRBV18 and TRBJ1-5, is NAGVMQNPRHLVRRRGQEARLRCSPMKGHSHVYWYRQLPEEGLKFMVYLQKENIIDESGMPKERFSAEFPKEGPSILRIQQVVRGDSAAYFCASSPGGLWPQHFGDGTRLSIL.

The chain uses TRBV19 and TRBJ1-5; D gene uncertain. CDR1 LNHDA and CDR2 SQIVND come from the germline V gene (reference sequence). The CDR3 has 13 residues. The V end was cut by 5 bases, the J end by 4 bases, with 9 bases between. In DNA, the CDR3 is TGTGCCAGTAGTGTGAGGGTGAATCAGCCCCAGCATTTT. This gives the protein CASSVRVNQPQHF.

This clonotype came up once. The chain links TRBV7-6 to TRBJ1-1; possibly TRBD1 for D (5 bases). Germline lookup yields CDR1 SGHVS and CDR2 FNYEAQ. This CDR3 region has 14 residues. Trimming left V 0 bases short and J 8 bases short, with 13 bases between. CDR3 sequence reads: CASSLAGTRAEAFF. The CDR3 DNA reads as TGTGCCAGCAGCTTAGCAGGGACGAGGGCAGAAGCTTTCTTT.

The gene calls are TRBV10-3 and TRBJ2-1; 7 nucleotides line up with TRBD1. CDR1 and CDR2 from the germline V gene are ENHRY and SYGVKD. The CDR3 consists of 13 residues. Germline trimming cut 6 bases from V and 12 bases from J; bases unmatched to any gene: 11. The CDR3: CAISRDSEFGQFF. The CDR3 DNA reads TGTGCCATCAGCAGGGACAGTGAGTTTGGGCAGTTCTTC.

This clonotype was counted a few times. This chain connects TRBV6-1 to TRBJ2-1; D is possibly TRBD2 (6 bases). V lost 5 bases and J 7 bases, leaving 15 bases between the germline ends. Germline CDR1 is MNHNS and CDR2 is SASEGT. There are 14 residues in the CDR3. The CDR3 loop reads CASSPQLAGNEQFF. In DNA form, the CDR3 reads TGTGCCAGCAGTCCCCAACTCGCGGGGAATGAGCAGTTCTTC.

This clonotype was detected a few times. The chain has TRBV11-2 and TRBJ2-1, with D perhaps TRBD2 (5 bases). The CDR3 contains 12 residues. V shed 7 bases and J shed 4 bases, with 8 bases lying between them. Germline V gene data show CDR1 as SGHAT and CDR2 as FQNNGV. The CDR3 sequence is CASTGLYNEQFF. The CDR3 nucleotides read TGTGCCAGCACGGGGTTATACAATGAGCAGTTCTTC.

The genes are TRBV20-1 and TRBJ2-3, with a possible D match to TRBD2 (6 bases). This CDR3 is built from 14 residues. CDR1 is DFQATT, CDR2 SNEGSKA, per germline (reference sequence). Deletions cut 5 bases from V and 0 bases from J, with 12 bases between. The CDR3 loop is CSAGGAGSTDTQYF. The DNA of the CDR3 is TGCAGTGCTGGCGGGGCAGGAAGCACAGATACGCAGTATTTT.

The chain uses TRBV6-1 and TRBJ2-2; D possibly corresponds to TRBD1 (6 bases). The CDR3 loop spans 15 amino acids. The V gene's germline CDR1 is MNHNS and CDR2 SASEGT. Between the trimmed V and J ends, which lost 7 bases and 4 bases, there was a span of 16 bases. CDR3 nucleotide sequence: TGTGCCAGCATCCCGGCAGGCAGGGGCACCGGGGAGCTGTTTTTT. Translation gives CASIPAGRGTGELFF.

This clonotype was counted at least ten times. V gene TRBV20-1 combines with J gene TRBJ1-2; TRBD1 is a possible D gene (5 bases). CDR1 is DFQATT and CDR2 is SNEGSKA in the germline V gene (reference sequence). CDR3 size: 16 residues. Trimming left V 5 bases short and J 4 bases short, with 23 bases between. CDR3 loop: CSARPRDLNYFYGYTF. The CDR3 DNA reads TGCAGTGCTCGGCCCCGGGACCTTAATTACTTCTATGGCTACACCTTC.

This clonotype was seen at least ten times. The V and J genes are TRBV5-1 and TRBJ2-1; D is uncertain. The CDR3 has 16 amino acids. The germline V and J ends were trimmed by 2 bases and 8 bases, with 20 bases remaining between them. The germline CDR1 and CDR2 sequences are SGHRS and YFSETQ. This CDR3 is CASSFTSMARTDEQFF. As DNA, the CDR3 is TGCGCCAGCAGCTTTACCTCAATGGCTAGGACGGATGAGCAGTTCTTC.

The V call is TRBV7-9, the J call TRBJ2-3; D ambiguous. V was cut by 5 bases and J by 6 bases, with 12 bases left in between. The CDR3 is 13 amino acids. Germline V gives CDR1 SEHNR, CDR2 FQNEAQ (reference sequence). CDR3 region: CASSVASGDTQYF. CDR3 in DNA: TGTGCCAGCAGCGTGGCGTCCGGGGATACGCAGTATTTT.

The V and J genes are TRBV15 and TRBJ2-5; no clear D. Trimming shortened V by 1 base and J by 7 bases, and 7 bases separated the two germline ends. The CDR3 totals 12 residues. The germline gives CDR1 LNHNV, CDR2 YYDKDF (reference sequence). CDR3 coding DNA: TGTGCCACCAGCAGAGTAACGGGGACCCAGTACTTC. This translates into CATSRVTGTQYF.

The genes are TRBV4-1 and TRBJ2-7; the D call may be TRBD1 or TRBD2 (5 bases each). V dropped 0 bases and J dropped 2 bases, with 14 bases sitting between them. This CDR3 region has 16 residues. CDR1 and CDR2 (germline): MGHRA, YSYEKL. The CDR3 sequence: CASSQEWGYGPYEQYF. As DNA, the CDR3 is TGCGCCAGCAGCCAAGAATGGGGGTACGGGCCCTACGAGCAGTACTTC.

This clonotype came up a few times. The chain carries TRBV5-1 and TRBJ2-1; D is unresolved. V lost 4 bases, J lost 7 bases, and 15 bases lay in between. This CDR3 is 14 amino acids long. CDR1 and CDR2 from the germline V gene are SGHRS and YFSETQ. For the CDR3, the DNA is TGCGCCAGCAGCGTGAGAACCCTCGAGAATGAGCAGTTCTTC. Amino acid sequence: CASSVRTLENEQFF. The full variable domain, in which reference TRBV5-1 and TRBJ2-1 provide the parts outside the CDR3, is KAGVTQTPRYLIKTRGQQVTLSCSPISGHRSVSWYQQTPGQGLQFLFEYFSETQRNKGNFPGRFSGRQFSNSRSEMNVSTLELGDSALYLCASSVRTLENEQFFGPGTRLTVL.

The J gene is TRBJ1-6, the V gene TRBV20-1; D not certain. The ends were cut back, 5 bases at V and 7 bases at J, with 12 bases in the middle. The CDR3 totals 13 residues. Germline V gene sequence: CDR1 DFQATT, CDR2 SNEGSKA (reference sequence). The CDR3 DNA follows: TGCAGTGCTGAAAGAGAGCCCAATTCACCCCTCCACTTT. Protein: CSAEREPNSPLHF.

The CDR3 bases are TGCAGTGCTATAAAGGGACTAGCGGGGTCGAGCTCCTACAATGAGCAGTTCTTC. Translating it yields CSAIKGLAGSSSYNEQFF. V usage is TRBV20-1 and J usage is TRBJ2-1; 13 nucleotides align to TRBD2. This CDR3 spans 18 amino acids. CDR1 DFQATT and CDR2 SNEGSKA come from the germline V gene (reference sequence). V was pared by 4 bases and J by 0 bases, with 9 bases of the junction left unmatched.